The next 4 T cell receptor beta chains were all read from a single sample in a study of T cell repertoires in cytomegalovirus infection. TCRdb passed the reads through MiXCR, listing each CDR3 protein once. The sample records approximately 910,000 distinct CDR3 sequences, around 31% being singletons. Their specific antigens are unknown. The sample here was cultured CD8+ T cells from PBMCs, taken from culture after CMV antigen stimulation. The receptors derive from a human donor in good health (CMV status not recorded). Some clones in this sample may be carry-over from other donors' samples.

The genes are TRBV6-2 or TRBV6-3 and TRBJ2-7; perhaps TRBD2 as D (6 bases). V was clipped by 0 bases and J by 0 bases, with 12 bases between them. The CDR3 contains 16 residues. Germline V CDR1 and CDR2: MNHEY, SVGEGT. The CDR3 nucleotides read TGTGCCAGCAGTTACTCCCGTCTACTAGCCTCCTACGAGCAGTACGTC. It translates to CASSYSRLLASYEQYV.

V is TRBV4-3 and J is TRBJ2-2, with D perhaps matching TRBD2 (6 bases). The CDR3 is made up of 15 amino acids. The V end was cut by 4 bases, the J end by 6 bases, with 15 bases between. Germline CDR1 and CDR2: LGHNA and YSLEER. The CDR3 coding sequence is TGCGCCAGCAGCCGATCCCGGGGGACCCCCGGGGAGCTGTTTTTT. Translating gives CASSRSRGTPGELFF.

As to this clonotype: One junction end disagrees with the germline gene, perhaps due to a read error. The chain has TRBV6-6 and TRBJ2-5, with 9 positions matching TRBD1. Germline V gene data show CDR1 as MNHNY and CDR2 as SVGAGI (reference sequence). The CDR3 length is 16 residues. CDR3 sequence: CVSSYIGQGSQETQYF. The DNA for the CDR3 is TGTGTCAGCAGTTACATCGGACAGGGGTCCCAAGAGACCCAGTACTTC.

This clonotype turned up a few times. The chain has TRBV7-9 and TRBJ1-5; 7 bases are shared with TRBD1. The V gene end was trimmed by 1 base and the J gene end by 0 bases; junction bases not matched to a gene: 9. This CDR3 contains 18 residues. Looked up from germline, CDR1 is SEHNR and CDR2 is FQNEAQ (reference sequence). The CDR3 reads CASSLGDRAPYSNQPQHF. The CDR3, as DNA: TGTGCCAGCAGCTTAGGTGACAGGGCGCCTTATAGCAATCAGCCCCAGCATTTT.